These T cell receptor beta chains were read from a single sample in a study of T cells after yellow fever vaccination. Via MiXCR, TCRdb re-called the 5' RACE reads, giving one row per CDR3 protein. The data show about 170,000 distinct CDR3 sequences, about 11% seen once. The source was CD8+ T cells sorted from PBMCs, collected 15 days after the yellow fever booster vaccination. The receptors stem from a man younger than 35 who received the YFV17D yellow fever vaccine. CDR3s include the opening cysteine and the closing phenylalanine or tryptophan. D genes are given only for firm matches. Clone size is stated in some rows and not others, as once, few, many or a class when expanded.

TGTGCCAGCAGTCCTCAGGGGTGGGCTAATGAAAAACTGTTTTTT	CASSPQGWANEKLFF	few	.	TRBV12-3/TRBV12-4	TRBJ1-4
TGCAGCGTTTCGGTAGGGGGAAACACTGAAGCTTTCTTT	CSVSVGGNTEAFF	.	.	TRBV29-1	TRBJ1-1
TGCGCCAGCAGATTAGGGGGTGGAGGCTACACCTTC	CASRLGGGGYTF	.	.	TRBV4-3	TRBJ1-2
TGCGCCAGCAGACCGACAGGGAGGACAGATACGCAGTATTTT	CASRPTGRTDTQYF	.	.	TRBV5-1	TRBJ2-3
TGTGCCAGCAGAGGCCCGGGGCGGCACATTCAGTACTTC	CASRGPGRHIQYF	.	.	TRBV12-3/TRBV12-4	TRBJ2-4
TGTGCCATCAGTGAGTCTATGCAGTTGCACTTTGGCTACACCTTC	CAISESMQLHFGYTF	.	.	TRBV10-3	TRBJ1-2
TGTGCCAGCAGCCTTACTAGCGGTAGCACAGATACGCAGTATTTT	CASSLTSGSTDTQYF	many	TRBD2	TRBV7-3	TRBJ2-3
TGTGCCAGCAGCGGGGCTGGTAACTATGGCTACACCTTC	CASSGAGNYGYTF	few	.	TRBV7-9	TRBJ1-2
TGTGCCATCAGTGAGGGCCGGGACAGGGGGACTGAAGCTTTCTTT	CAISEGRDRGTEAFF	few	TRBD1	TRBV10-3	TRBJ1-1
TGTGCTAGTGGTTTTGGACGGATACAAGAGACCCAGTACTTC	CASGFGRIQETQYF	.	.	TRBV12-5	TRBJ2-5
TGTGCCAGCAGCCGAGACAGATACGAGCAGTACTTC	CASSRDRYEQYF	many	.	TRBV11-2	TRBJ2-7
TGCAGCGTTGAACGGACCGGGGAGCTGTTTTTT	CSVERTGELFF	.	.	TRBV29-1	TRBJ2-2
TGTGCCAGCAGCCCGGTGGACAGACTCTCCTACGAGCAGTACTTC	CASSPVDRLSYEQYF	.	.	TRBV7-9	TRBJ2-7
TGCGCCAGCAGCCAAGTGGTGTGGGAGAGAGAGACCCAGTACTTC	CASSQVVWERETQYF	few	.	TRBV4-3	TRBJ2-5
TGCGCCAGCAGCCAAGTAGGCAACAGGGCCACTGAAGCTTTCTTT	CASSQVGNRATEAFF	few	.	TRBV4-3	TRBJ1-1
TGTGCCAGCAGTTCTATAGCGTACGAGCAGTACTTC	CASSSIAYEQYF	few	.	TRBV6-6	TRBJ2-7
TGTGCCAGCAGCGCTAGATTCGATGAGCAGTTCTTC	CASSARFDEQFF	.	.	TRBV6-2/TRBV6-3	TRBJ2-1
TGTGCCAGAAGTAGGGGACATGAGCAGTTCTTC	CARSRGHEQFF	.	.	TRBV5-3	TRBJ2-1